The 2 T cell receptor beta chains presented below share a single source sample, sequenced in a study of cytomegalovirus exposure and HLA in healthy donors (dated by TCRdb to about 2017). The receptor library was made with the immunoSEQ multiplex PCR assay. The multiplex PCR relied on a mix of 60 forward primers for TCR Vbeta segments and 13 reverse primers for TCR Jbeta segments. TCRdb stores this immuneACCESS table with in-frame sequences only. Part of the clones is absent; in the studies checked, under half of the shortfall reflects unresolved V genes, and no reason is known for the rest. For this sample the table gives approximately 150,000 clones, of which over 70% were detected only once. Around 4.3% of the sample rests with the top ten. Sequencing was done on a sample of PBMCs. The origin of the receptors is a young man in good health and CMV-seronegative.

The chain is built from TRBV15 and TRBJ2-7; D remains ambiguous. Trimming pared 4 bases from V and 3 bases from J, leaving 10 bases between. The CDR3 runs 13 residues. Germline-derived CDR1 and CDR2 are LNHNV and YYDKDF (reference sequence). As DNA, the CDR3 is TGTGCCACCAGCATTACCGAGAACTACGAGCAGTACTTC. Translation: CATSITENYEQYF.

This sequence joins TRBV30 and TRBJ1-6; 7 nucleotides line up with TRBD1. The germline V gene has CDR1 GTSNPN and CDR2 SVGIG (reference sequence). J was trimmed by 7 bases and V by 7 bases; bases with no gene match: 7. The CDR3 is 13 amino acids. The CDR3 loop reads CASLTGKNSPLHF. CDR3 nucleotide sequence: TGTGCCTCGTTGACAGGGAAAAATTCACCCCTCCACTTT.